These 23 T cell receptor beta chains were sequenced from one sample in a study of T cell responses to AZD1222 COVID-19 vaccine. Method: immunoSEQ multiplex PCR; TCRdb's copy keeps in-frame clones and lacks some. Among around 190,000 clones listed, around nine tenths were seen once. The sample here was peripheral blood, taken on day 0 of AZD1222 vaccination. Receptor source: an adult in good health.

This chain joins TRBV6-6 and TRBJ2-1; 10 bases align to TRBD2. V was clipped by 5 bases and J by 9 bases; unmatched bases: 7. CDR3 size: 14 residues. The germline CDR1 and CDR2 sequences are MNHNY and SVGAGI (reference sequence). CDR3 sequence (DNA): TGTGCCAGCAGTCCCCCCGGGACTAGCGCTGAGCAGTTCTTC. Protein product: CASSPPGTSAEQFF.

The rearrangement uses TRBV27 and TRBJ2-7, with D perhaps given as TRBD1 or TRBD2 (5 bases each). Germline V gene lookup returns CDR1 MNHEY and CDR2 SMNVEV (reference sequence). This CDR3 contains 14 residues. V shed 8 bases and J shed 2 bases, with 16 bases lying between them. The CDR3 sequence: CASVRGEEAYEQYF. The CDR3 DNA sequence: TGTGCCAGCGTCCGGGGCGAAGAGGCCTACGAGCAGTACTTC.

This clone occurred once. This chain joins TRBV18 and TRBJ1-5; 12 positions match TRBD1. The CDR3 is made up of 15 amino acids. V shed 6 bases and J 10 bases; nucleotides not matched to a gene: 10. Germline V gives CDR1 KGHSH, CDR2 LQKENI. The chain's CDR3 is CASSRNRDRGLPQHF. The DNA for the CDR3 is TGTGCCAGCTCTCGTAACCGGGACAGGGGGCTCCCCCAGCATTTT.

The gene calls are TRBV2 and TRBJ1-6; 7 positions match TRBD1. The CDR3 contains 15 residues. CDR1 is SNHLY, CDR2 FYNNEI, per germline. With V trimmed by 7 bases and J by 3 bases, 6 bases remained unmatched. CDR3 bases: TGTGCCAGCATGGACAGGAACAGCTATAATTCACCCCTCCACTTT. It yields the protein CASMDRNSYNSPLHF.

V gene TRBV12-5 combines with J gene TRBJ2-2; D may match TRBD1 or TRBD2 (6 bases each). The CDR3 has 15 residues. Germline-derived CDR1 and CDR2 are LGHNT and FRNRAP. Trimming stripped 0 bases from V and 7 bases from J, with 12 bases between. This chain's CDR3 is CASGLVLGGHGELFF. CDR3 DNA: TGTGCTAGTGGTTTGGTACTGGGGGGCCACGGGGAGCTGTTTTTT.

This clone showed up just once. The V and J genes are TRBV19 and TRBJ1-1; D is ambiguous. Trimming shortened V by 0 bases and J by 4 bases, and 9 bases separated the two germline ends. The CDR3 loop spans 14 amino acids. The germline CDR1 and CDR2 sequences are LNHDA and SQIVND (reference sequence). The CDR3 coding sequence is TGTGCCAGTAGTATAGATCTAAGGAGCACTGAAGCTTTCTTT. Its protein is CASSIDLRSTEAFF.

The chain links TRBV21-1 to TRBJ2-5; the table's D call of TRBD1 was not tested on the DNA. TRBV21-1 is classified as a pseudogene. This CDR3 has 13 residues. This chain's CDR3 is CASSRPPQETQYF. The CDR3 DNA reads TGTGCCAGCAGCAGGCCACCCCAAGAGACCCAGTACTTC.

DNA of the CDR3: TGTGCCAGTACAGAGAGGGCGATGATAAACACAGATACGCAGTATTTT. Translating it yields CASTERAMINTDTQYF. This sequence joins TRBV19 and TRBJ2-3; perhaps TRBD2 as D (5 bases). V was clipped by 7 bases and J by 2 bases, with 19 bases between them. The CDR3 consists of 16 residues. CDR1 is LNHDA and CDR2 is SQIVND in the germline V gene (reference sequence).

This chain connects TRBV11-3 to TRBJ2-7; 8 bases are shared with TRBD1. Germline CDR1 reads SGHNT; CDR2 reads YENEEA. V was clipped by 5 bases and J by 3 bases; unmatched bases: 0. CDR3 length equals 12 residues. The CDR3 sequence: CASSGQGYEQYF. In DNA form, the CDR3 reads TGTGCCAGCAGCGGACAGGGCTACGAGCAGTACTTC.

The rearrangement joins TRBV6-1 to TRBJ1-6; maybe TRBD1 (5 bases). The germline gives CDR1 MNHNS, CDR2 SASEGT. The CDR3 length is 15 residues. V was trimmed by 1 base and J by 8 bases, leaving 12 bases between them. The DNA for the CDR3 is TGTGCCAGCAGTGAAGTGGGGGGGTGGGATTCACCCCTCCACTTT. Translating gives CASSEVGGWDSPLHF.

V is TRBV6-4 and J is TRBJ1-1, with 11 bases fitting TRBD1. Per germline, CDR1 MRHNA and CDR2 SNTAGT. The CDR3 is 15 residues long. Trimming at V came to 6 bases and at J to 3 bases, leaving 6 bases not matched to a gene. CDR3 nucleotide sequence: TGTGCCAGCAGCCAGGACAGGGGGCGTTACACTGAAGCTTTCTTT. It yields the protein CASSQDRGRYTEAFF.

The chain combines TRBV23-1 with TRBJ1-5; 9 nucleotides match TRBD1. TRBV23-1 is sorted into the ORF group, with uncertain function. V trimming: 5 bases; J trimming: 3 bases; junction bases outside the gene matches: 5. The CDR3 has 15 amino acids. The CDR3 protein is CASSCRDRDNQPQHF. CDR3 DNA sequence: TGCGCCAGCAGTTGCCGGGACAGGGACAATCAGCCCCAGCATTTT.

The chain employs TRBV4-3 and TRBJ1-6; D is perhaps TRBD1 (6 bases). From germline, CDR1 is LGHNA and CDR2 YSLEER. This CDR3 has 17 amino acids. V was cut by 0 bases and J by 5 bases, with 14 bases left in between. The CDR3 bases are TGCGCCAGCAGCCAAGATAGTTCAGGGGCTAATAATTCACCCCTCCACTTT. It codes for CASSQDSSGANNSPLHF.

The V and J genes are TRBV5-6 and TRBJ2-7; the D gene is possibly TRBD2 (6 bases). V dropped 5 bases and J dropped 0 bases, with 18 bases sitting between them. CDR1 is SGHDT, CDR2 YYEEEE, per germline. CDR3 size: 16 residues. The CDR3 sequence is CASSLRTGTGSYEQYF. The CDR3, as DNA: TGTGCCAGCAGTTTGAGAACCGGGACTGGCTCCTACGAGCAGTACTTC.

The V and J genes are TRBV30 and TRBJ1-5; D is perhaps TRBD1 (6 bases). The CDR3 runs 14 residues. Germline V gives CDR1 GTSNPN, CDR2 SVGIG (reference sequence). V was cut by 1 base and J by 5 bases, with 12 bases left in between. DNA of the CDR3: TGTGCCTGGAGTGCGGGGACACTAGATCAGCCCCAGCATTTT. This translates into CAWSAGTLDQPQHF.

In DNA form, the CDR3 reads TGCGCCAGCAGTGGGTCCTCGACAGGGTCCCGAGGTGGTTACTACAATGAGCAGTTCTTC. Translating gives CASSGSSTGSRGGYYNEQFF. The gene calls are TRBV10-1 and TRBJ2-1; TRBD1 aligns across 7 bases. Per the germline V gene, CDR1 is WNHNN and CDR2 is SYGVQD (reference sequence). J was trimmed by 3 bases and V by 4 bases; bases with no gene match: 21. This CDR3 spans 20 amino acids.

The rearrangement links TRBV6-4 to TRBJ1-1; D is possibly TRBD1 (5 bases). The germline V gene encodes CDR1 MRHNA and CDR2 SNTAGT. Trimming took 4 bases from V and 7 from J, leaving 16 bases between them. CDR3 size: 14 residues. The CDR3 nucleotides read TGTGCCAGCAGTGTAAGGGAGGGGCTGGGTGAAGCTTTCTTT. This codes for CASSVREGLGEAFF.

V gene TRBV28 combines with J gene TRBJ1-2; 7 bases fit TRBD1. V trimming: 7 bases; J trimming: 5 bases; junction bases outside the gene matches: 7. The germline V gene encodes CDR1 MDHEN and CDR2 SYDVKM. The CDR3 is made up of 13 amino acids. CDR3 nucleotides: TGTGCCAGCATCGATCGACAGGGATATGGCTACACCTTC. Translating it yields CASIDRQGYGYTF.

This clone was seen only a few times. The chain recombines TRBV19 with TRBJ1-1; D is possibly TRBD1 (6 bases). Germline V lookup: CDR1 LNHDA, CDR2 SQIVND (reference sequence). Trimming took 3 bases from V and 10 from J, leaving 24 bases between them. CDR3 length: 16 amino acids. CDR3 nucleotides: TGTGCCAGTAGTATCCCTTTCGGGACACCGATGCAGGTAGCTTTCTTT. It specifies CASSIPFGTPMQVAFF.

This clone came up once. The CDR3 nucleotides are TGTGCCAGCAGCCCCCGAGGGGGATCTAGCGGGGGCCTCGATACGCAGTATTTT. This encodes CASSPRGGSSGGLDTQYF. This sequence joins TRBV7-9 and TRBJ2-3, with 10 positions matching TRBD2. From germline, CDR1 is SEHNR and CDR2 FQNEAQ (reference sequence). The CDR3 has 18 residues. V shed 5 bases, J shed 6 bases, and the junction held 17 bases outside the gene matches.

This clone was seen only once. This sequence joins TRBV5-5 and TRBJ2-2; D is ambiguous. The V gene lost 1 base and the J gene lost 1 base, with 14 bases spanning the gap. CDR1 is SGHKS and CDR2 is YYEKEE in the germline V gene (reference sequence). There are 17 residues in the CDR3. The CDR3 sequence: CASSLSSPMRNTGELFF. The CDR3 coding sequence is TGTGCCAGCAGCTTGTCCTCTCCGATGAGGAACACCGGGGAGCTGTTTTTT.

The chain uses TRBV19 and TRBJ1-3; D call uncertain. The CDR3 is made up of 17 amino acids. Germline values: CDR1 LNHDA, CDR2 SQIVND (reference sequence). Trimming left V 6 bases short and J 0 bases short, with 18 bases between. The CDR3, as DNA: TGTGCCAGTAGCAGGTCAGGCCGCGACCTCTCTGGAAACACCATATATTTT. Translating it yields CASSRSGRDLSGNTIYF. Supplemented by reference TRBV19 and TRBJ1-3, the full variable domain reads DGGITQSPKYLFRKEGQNVTLSCEQNLNHDAMYWYRQDPGQGLRLIYYSQIVNDFQKGDIAEGYSVSREKKESFPLTVTSAQKNPTAFYLCASSRSGRDLSGNTIYFGEGSWLTVV.

The rearrangement links TRBV19 to TRBJ1-2; D uncertain. V gave up 3 bases and J gave up 1 base, with 12 bases separating them. In germline, CDR1 is LNHDA, CDR2 SQIVND (reference sequence). The CDR3 consists of 15 residues. The CDR3 DNA is TGTGCCAGTAGTATTGGGCAGCAGATTAACTATGGCTACACCTTC. This translates into CASSIGQQINYGYTF.